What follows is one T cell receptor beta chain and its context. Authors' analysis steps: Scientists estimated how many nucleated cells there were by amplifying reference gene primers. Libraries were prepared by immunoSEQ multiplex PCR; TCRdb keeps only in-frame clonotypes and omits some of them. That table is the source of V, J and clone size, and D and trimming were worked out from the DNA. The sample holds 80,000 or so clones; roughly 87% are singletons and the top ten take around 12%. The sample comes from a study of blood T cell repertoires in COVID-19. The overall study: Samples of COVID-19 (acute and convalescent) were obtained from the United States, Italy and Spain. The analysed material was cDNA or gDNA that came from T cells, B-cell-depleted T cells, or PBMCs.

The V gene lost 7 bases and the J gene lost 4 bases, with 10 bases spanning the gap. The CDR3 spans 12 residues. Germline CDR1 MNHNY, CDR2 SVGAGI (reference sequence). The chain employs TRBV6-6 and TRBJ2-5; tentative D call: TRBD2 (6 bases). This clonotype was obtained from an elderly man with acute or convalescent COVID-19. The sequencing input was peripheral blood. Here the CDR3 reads CASTGVVETQYF. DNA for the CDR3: TGTGCCAGCACGGGGGTAGTAGAGACCCAGTACTTC.